The rows below give T cell receptor beta chains drawn from one sample of a study of blood T cell repertoires in COVID-19. Clones were sequenced by immunoSEQ multiplex PCR, and TCRdb holds only the in-frame ones, with some missing. This sample yields roughly 290,000 clones, of which around 82% are seen a single time; about 1% belongs to the top ten. The sample was peripheral blood. The receptor set was obtained from a human donor with COVID-19, enrolled during active disease. The donor label of this sample is uncertain. CDR3s leave out the opening cysteine and the closing phenylalanine or tryptophan. Rows may omit the clone size; those that give it use once, few, many or a size class.

TRBV29-1,TRBJ1-3,.,SEGAGGNTIY
TRBV9,TRBJ1-2,once,ASSVEAGDRSYGYT
TRBV6-5,TRBJ1-1,.,ASRITTGRSTEAF
TRBV7-8,TRBJ2-3,.,ASSGLAGGSWTDTQY
TRBV28,TRBJ1-4,.,ASSSQTGDLREKLF
TRBV28,TRBJ1-6,.,ASSMQHRGSSPLH
TRBV28,TRBJ1-5,.,ASSFNRANQPQH
TRBV5-1,TRBJ1-5,.,ASSFGQGGRPQH
TRBV7-2,TRBJ1-4,once,ASSLVAGSNEKLF
TRBV27,TRBJ2-7,.,ASSKTAYYEQY
TRBV30,TRBJ2-7,.,AWGGGEGSYEQY
TRBV2,TRBJ1-2,.,ASSARVGGYT
TRBV11-2,TRBJ2-1,.,ASSLRGRGGDEQF
TRBV19,TRBJ1-2,.,ASSIQLSQDRPSYGYT
TRBV7-9,TRBJ1-5,once,ASSLLQRDRGKAGQPQH
TRBV9,TRBJ2-5,.,ASSVTDRAQETQY
TRBV6-5,TRBJ2-1,.,ASSYGRANEQF
TRBV3-1/TRBV3-2,TRBJ1-2,.,ASSQDRDTGAGYT
TRBV30,TRBJ2-1,.,AWRGRREGRNEQF
TRBV15,TRBJ1-5,.,ATSSGATTPQH
TRBV30,TRBJ1-6,few,AWSVIKTGYSPLH
TRBV5-4,TRBJ2-7,few,ASSHAQGVPYEQY
TRBV7-9,TRBJ1-3,once,ASSLDGGRNTIY
TRBV5-5,TRBJ2-7,few,ASSFTGTDSYEQY
TRBV7-9,TRBJ2-1,.,ASSRRDRDPASSYNEQF
TRBV9,TRBJ2-1,.,ASSVATLDEQF
TRBV9,TRBJ2-2,.,ASSYHTGTSGRITGELF
TRBV7-9,TRBJ2-5,.,ASTLDRAETQY
TRBV3-1/TRBV3-2,TRBJ1-5,.,ASSQDSSNQPQH
TRBV19,TRBJ1-5,.,ASRDRGNQPQH
TRBV5-6,TRBJ2-3,once,ASSQIRQGGTDTQY
TRBV27,TRBJ2-5,.,ASSLSSGGGLEETQY
TRBV19,TRBJ1-1,.,ASSARQGKAF
TRBV6-6,TRBJ1-4,many,ASSLQGRGEKLF
TRBV15,TRBJ2-2,.,ATSSRDSALPGELF
TRBV4-1,TRBJ2-2,.,ASSLPGLYTGELF
TRBV6-5,TRBJ1-1,once,ASSYLPGGTEAF
TRBV19,TRBJ2-3,.,ASSIQGPDTQY
TRBV10-3,TRBJ1-2,.,AISEGTGDPTDYGYT
TRBV18,TRBJ1-1,.,ASSPGHTEAF
TRBV7-2,TRBJ1-2,.,ASSSAGQSNYGYT
TRBV3-1/TRBV3-2,TRBJ2-7,.,ASSRDRISYEQY
TRBV19,TRBJ2-2,.,ASSPGTFTGELF
TRBV30,TRBJ1-2,.,AWSVEGVNYGYT
TRBV19,TRBJ1-5,.,ASSLLQGQSNQPQH
TRBV6-5,TRBJ2-1,.,ASRVAGAGNEQF
TRBV24-1,TRBJ1-2,.,ATSAATGGADGYT
TRBV7-6,TRBJ2-6,.,ASSSLPGSGANVLT
TRBV4-3,TRBJ1-2,.,ASSHDYGQAAEGYT
TRBV4-3,TRBJ1-1,.,ASSQRTQGDTEAF
TRBV30,TRBJ1-5,.,AWSPGNQPQH
TRBV28,TRBJ1-5,.,ASSLRRGVNQPQH
TRBV7-3,TRBJ2-2,.,ASSLLAGSNTGELF
TRBV6-2/TRBV6-3,TRBJ1-3,few,ASSFLLQAGNTIY
TRBV4-3,TRBJ1-4,once,ASSWTAVANEKLF
TRBV11-2,TRBJ1-1,.,ASSLVGQTRNTEAF